These 21 T cell receptor beta chains were all obtained from the same sample, sequenced in a study of T cells in Graves' hyperthyroidism and ophthalmopathy. Template material for amplifying TCR beta CDR3 regions consisted of RNA transcripts. First-round RT-PCR targeting the TCR CDR3 was performed with the HTBI primer set. TCRdb fed the multiplex PCR reads into MiXCR, producing one record per CDR3 protein. The sample has hundreds of thousands of distinct CDR3 sequences, 38% seen once. What was sequenced was blood. The receptors were gathered from a man younger than 30 with Graves' hyperthyroidism.

This clonotype was detected many times. This rearrangement joins TRBV7-9 to TRBJ2-7; D remains ambiguous. The CDR3 runs to 14 residues. Deletions cut 5 bases from V and 1 base from J, with 12 bases between. Per germline, CDR1 SEHNR and CDR2 FQNEAQ (reference sequence). The CDR3 reads CASSPGLRSYEQYF. As DNA, the CDR3 is TGTGCCAGCAGCCCCGGGCTTCGGTCCTACGAGCAGTACTTC.

This clonotype was counted only a few times. At one of its ends the junction is not consistent with the germline gene, which may arise from a read error. V gene TRBV4-1 combines with J gene TRBJ2-7; TRBD2 matches at 9 bases. The CDR3 has 15 amino acids. Germline CDR1 MGHRA, CDR2 YSYEKL. CDR3 sequence reads: CASSQDRAGGTERYF. The CDR3 nucleotides read TGCGCCAGCAGCCAAGATCGAGCGGGAGGTACTGAGCGGTACTTC.

The sample holds many counts of this clonotype. V gene TRBV24-1 combines with J gene TRBJ1-1; no clear D gene. CDR1 is KGHDR, CDR2 SFDVKD, per germline. Trimming removed 9 bases at V and 6 bases at J, with 13 bases between. The CDR3 is 12 residues long. DNA of the CDR3: TGTGCCACCGAGCGGGCAGCAGCTGAAGCTTTCTTT. It translates to CATERAAAEAFF.

This clonotype was counted ten times or more. DNA for the CDR3: TGTGCCAGCAGCTTCCCCGGGAGAGTTGACGAGCAGTACTTC. Its protein is CASSFPGRVDEQYF. The chain carries TRBV7-3 and TRBJ2-7, with a weak D call TRBD2 (6 bases). V gave up 3 bases and J gave up 5 bases, with 14 bases separating them. The CDR3 contains 14 residues. CDR1 SGHTA and CDR2 FQGTGA come from the germline V gene.

As to this clonotype: A read error may be the cause here, since a much bigger clone is one base away. V usage is TRBV7-3 and J usage is TRBJ1-4; weak D call: TRBD1 (6 bases). The germline V gene has CDR1 SGHTA and CDR2 FQGTGA. The CDR3 loop spans 16 amino acids. Trimming removed 5 bases from V and 7 bases from J, with 20 bases in between. CDR3: CASSPRNRDEVEKLFF. The CDR3, as DNA: TGTGCCAGCAGCCCGCGGAACAGGGACGAGGTTGAAAAACTGTTTTTT.

This clonotype was seen at least ten times. The CDR3 DNA is TGCAGCGTTGGCCCTGATGGCTACACCTTC. Translating gives CSVGPDGYTF. The chain has TRBV29-1 and TRBJ1-2; D is uncertain. Per the germline V gene, CDR1 is SQVTM and CDR2 is ANQGSEA. There are 10 residues in the CDR3. V was pared by 4 bases and J by 6 bases, with 6 bases between.

This clonotype was counted at least ten times. The chain combines TRBV20-1 with TRBJ1-1, with a tentative D call TRBD1 (5 bases). Trimming took 5 bases from V and 3 from J, leaving 10 bases between them. This CDR3 is built from 12 residues. In germline, CDR1 is DFQATT, CDR2 SNEGSKA (reference sequence). The CDR3 nucleotides are TGCAGTGCTGGACGCAGGGACACTGAAGCTTTCTTT. This sequence encodes CSAGRRDTEAFF.

The chain recombines TRBV4-2 with TRBJ2-2; D not resolved. The CDR3 has 14 amino acids. Germline-derived CDR1 and CDR2 are LGHNA and YNFKEQ. The ends were cut back, 0 bases at V and 6 bases at J, with 8 bases in the middle. CDR3 in amino acids: CASSQDSGPGELFF. The CDR3 DNA reads as TGTGCCAGCAGCCAAGATTCTGGCCCCGGGGAGCTGTTTTTT.

This clonotype showed up just a few times. CDR3 sequence: CASSRPGTGQETQYF. CDR3 bases: TGTGCCAGCAGCCGCCCAGGGACAGGCCAAGAGACCCAGTACTTC. The V call is TRBV5-4, the J call TRBJ2-5; 8 bases align to TRBD1. The germline CDR1 and CDR2 sequences are SGHNT and YYREEE (reference sequence). The CDR3 has 15 residues. The junction had 6 bases not matched to a gene; V was cut back by 4 bases and J by 1 base.

The sample holds many counts of this clonotype. The V and J genes are TRBV29-1 and TRBJ2-7; D is perhaps TRBD2 (5 bases). The V end lost 3 bases, the J end lost 2 bases, and 14 bases lay between the germline ends. CDR1 SQVTM and CDR2 ANQGSEA come from the germline V gene. The CDR3 sequence is 14 residues long. The CDR3 nucleotides are TGCAGCGTTGACGGTGTGGGAGACCCCTACGAGCAGTACTTC. This translates into CSVDGVGDPYEQYF.

Worth noting for this clonotype: This may be a read error: a much more frequent sequence differs by one nucleotide. V usage is TRBV19 and J usage is TRBJ1-5; D not certain. The germline V gene encodes CDR1 LNHDA and CDR2 SQIVND (reference sequence). Trimming shortened V by 6 bases and J by 2 bases, and 11 bases separated the two germline ends. The CDR3 extends over 14 amino acids. The CDR3 DNA is TGTGCCAGTAGCCCAACGATATGCAATCAGCCCCAGCATTTT. As protein: CASSPTICNQPQHF.

There are many counts of this clonotype. The CDR3 sequence is CASSDRSGSDTGELFF. Written as DNA, the CDR3 is TGTGCCAGCAGTGACCGGAGCGGGAGCGACACCGGGGAGCTGTTTTTT. The chain uses TRBV25-1 and TRBJ2-2; 8 nucleotides agree with TRBD2. CDR3 size: 16 residues. CDR1 is MGHDK and CDR2 is SYGVNS in the germline V gene. V dropped 3 bases and J dropped 3; count of bases not matched to a gene: 6.

The chain combines TRBV2 with TRBJ2-2, with TRBD2 matching 7 bases. Trimming cost V 5 bases and J 0 bases; bases outside gene matches: 3. The CDR3 contains 15 residues. The germline gives CDR1 SNHLY, CDR2 FYNNEI. In nucleotides, the CDR3 is TGTGCCAGCAGTCATACTAGCGCGAACACCGGGGAGCTGTTTTTT. Translating gives CASSHTSANTGELFF. Looking up the rest from reference TRBV2 and TRBJ2-2 gives the full variable domain: EPEVTQTPSHQVTQMGQEVILRCVPISNHLYFYWYRQILGQKVEFLVSFYNNEISEKSEIFDDQFSVERPDGSNFTLKIRSTKLEDSAMYFCASSHTSANTGELFFGEGSRLTVL.

J is TRBJ1-3 and V is TRBV7-9, with D tentatively TRBD1 (5 bases). V was trimmed by 1 base and J by 0 bases, leaving 13 bases between them. CDR3 length: 17 residues. The germline V gene encodes CDR1 SEHNR and CDR2 FQNEAQ (reference sequence). The CDR3 reads CASSLEKTVYSGNTIYF. In DNA form, the CDR3 reads TGTGCCAGCAGCTTAGAAAAGACAGTGTACTCTGGAAACACCATATATTTT.

This chain links TRBV2 with TRBJ2-7; D is uncertain. This CDR3 contains 14 residues. The germline V gene encodes CDR1 SNHLY and CDR2 FYNNEI. Trimming took off 10 bases at V and 0 bases at J, with 16 bases between the two ends. DNA for the CDR3: TGTGCCATCGTCTGTGCAGACGCCTCCTACGAGCAGTACTTC. It yields the protein CAIVCADASYEQYF.

The chain joins TRBV25-1 to TRBJ1-1; D unclear. The CDR3 runs 13 residues. Trimming removed 6 bases from V and 5 bases from J, with 13 bases in between. In germline, CDR1 is MGHDK, CDR2 SYGVNS. Here the CDR3 DNA reads TGTGCCAGCAGGCCCAGCCTGGGGACTGAAGCTTTCTTT. As protein: CASRPSLGTEAFF. Looking up the rest from reference TRBV25-1 and TRBJ1-1 gives the full variable domain: EADIYQTPRYLVIGTGKKITLECSQTMGHDKMYWYQQDPGMELHLIHYSYGVNSTEKGDLSSESTVSRIRTEHFPLTLESARPSHTSQYLCASRPSLGTEAFFGQGTRLTVV.

A few counts support this clonotype. The V call is TRBV7-9, the J call TRBJ2-2; unclear D gene. CDR3 length equals 14 residues. The V end was cut by 2 bases, the J end by 3 bases, with 7 bases between. Germline-derived CDR1 and CDR2 are SEHNR and FQNEAQ (reference sequence). As DNA, the CDR3 is TGTGCCAGCAGCTTAATGGTTGACACCGGGGAGCTGTTTTTT. It is translated as CASSLMVDTGELFF.

There are a few counts of this clonotype. A much larger clonotype is one base distant, so this may be a read error. The chain employs TRBV2 and TRBJ1-2; D is uncertain. V was trimmed by 7 bases and J by 6 bases, leaving 12 bases between them. Germline values: CDR1 SNHLY, CDR2 FYNNEI. The CDR3 runs to 12 residues. The CDR3 DNA sequence: TGTGCCAGCACTAAAGCGGGAGATGGCTACACCTTC. It specifies CASTKAGDGYTF.

This clonotype appeared once. The rearrangement joins TRBV7-3 to TRBJ2-2; D gene uncertain. Germline CDR1 SGHTA, CDR2 FQGTGA. Between the trimmed V and J ends, which lost 5 bases and 8 bases, there was a span of 9 bases. The CDR3 consists of 12 residues. In nucleotides, the CDR3 is TGTGCCAGCAGCCCCTTCGGAGGGGAGCTGTTTTTT. This codes for CASSPFGGELFF. The entire variable domain, with the rest obtained from reference TRBV7-3 and TRBJ2-2, is as follows: GAGVSQTPSNKVTEKGKYVELRCDPISGHTALYWYRQSLGQGPEFLIYFQGTGAADDSGLPNDRFFAVRPEGSVSTLKIQRTERGDSAVYLCASSPFGGELFFGEGSRLTVL.

V and J are TRBV29-1 and TRBJ2-7, with TRBD1 matching 7 bases. The junction had 17 bases not matched to a gene; V was cut back by 7 bases and J by 11 bases. The CDR3 covers 13 residues. Germline V gene lookup returns CDR1 SQVTM and CDR2 ANQGSEA. The CDR3 here is CSALGQNTGTEYF. CDR3 DNA: TGCAGCGCCTTGGGACAGAACACCGGGACGGAGTACTTC.

Of note for this clonotype: A much larger clone differs by one base, so this may be a read error. V and J are TRBV6-5 and TRBJ1-6; D gene unclear. This CDR3 comprises 11 residues. The V end was cut by 0 bases, the J end by 18 bases, with 9 bases between. Germline loops: CDR1 MNHEY, CDR2 SVGAGI. DNA of the CDR3: TGTGCCAGCAGTTACTCGACGGGCAGCCACTTT. Protein sequence: CASSYSTGSHF.